These T cell receptor beta chains were read from a single sample in a study of Graves' ophthalmopathy and Graves' hyperthyroidism. TCRdb processed the multiplex PCR reads anew with MiXCR; each CDR3 protein has one entry. The sample carries 650,000 to 900,000 distinct CDR3 sequences, approximately 40% recorded once. The sample comprised peripheral blood. Receptor source: an adult man with Graves' ophthalmopathy. Each CDR3 is given with its conserved first and last residue. The order of the fields is D gene, V gene, J gene, clone size, CDR3 protein, CDR3 DNA. The D gene is left open where the match is weak. Not every row has a clone size; where given, it reads once, few, many or a size class.

TRBD1	TRBV5-1	TRBJ2-7	-	CASSPAPGQNSYEQYF	TGCGCCAGCAGCCCCGCCCCGGGACAGAACTCCTACGAGCAGTACTTC
-	TRBV7-2	TRBJ2-7	-	CASSLVSGQTSYEQYF	TGTGCCAGCAGCTTAGTATCGGGACAAACCTCCTACGAGCAGTACTTC
TRBD1	TRBV10-3	TRBJ2-7	-	CAIRGTGGSYEQYF	TGTGCCATCAGGGGGACAGGGGGTTCCTACGAGCAGTACTTC
TRBD2	TRBV7-9	TRBJ2-5	few	CASRQIAGGETQYF	TGTGCCAGCAGGCAAATAGCGGGGGGAGAGACCCAGTACTTC
-	TRBV20-1	TRBJ1-6	-	CSAPWTDNSPLHF	TGCAGTGCTCCCTGGACTGATAATTCACCCCTCCACTTT
-	TRBV9	TRBJ2-2	-	CASSVGSGGTTGELFF	TGTGCCAGCAGCGTAGGATCAGGGGGGACCACCGGGGAGCTGTTTTTT
-	TRBV6-4	TRBJ1-1	-	CASTLSTEAFF	TGTGCCAGCACCCTTTCGACTGAAGCTTTCTTT
TRBD1	TRBV7-3	TRBJ2-6	-	CASSSYTGGSSGANVLTF	TGTGCCAGCAGCTCTTACACAGGGGGCTCATCTGGGGCCAACGTCCTGACTTTC
TRBD1	TRBV2	TRBJ2-1	-	CASRLTGGWDEQFF	TGTGCCAGCAGACTGACAGGGGGTTGGGATGAGCAGTTCTTC
-	TRBV7-3	TRBJ1-4	-	CASSFTGPNEKLFF	TGTGCCAGCAGCTTCACCGGACCGAATGAAAAACTGTTTTTT
-	TRBV2	TRBJ1-1	many	CASSEVRRSTEAFF	TGTGCCAGCAGTGAAGTGCGCAGGAGCACTGAAGCTTTCTTT
-	TRBV29-1	TRBJ2-6	-	CSAGDNVLTF	TGCAGCGCTGGGGACAACGTCCTGACTTTC
-	TRBV7-9	TRBJ2-7	many	CASSLRGYEQYF	TGTGCCAGCAGTTTACGGGGGTACGAGCAGTACTTC
TRBD1	TRBV10-3	TRBJ1-1	-	CASGPRTGAKAYTEAFF	TGTGCCAGCGGACCCCGGACAGGGGCCAAGGCTTACACTGAAGCTTTCTTT
-	TRBV7-2	TRBJ1-5	few	CASSQVEGSQPQHF	TGCGCCAGCAGCCAAGTTGAGGGGAGTCAGCCCCAGCATTTT
TRBD1	TRBV5-6	TRBJ1-1	many	CASSLVGQGAEAFF	TGTGCCAGCAGCTTGGTGGGACAGGGGGCAGAAGCTTTCTTT
-	TRBV4-1	TRBJ1-6	few	CASSQGHMSPLHF	TGCGCCAGCAGCCAAGGACACATGTCACCCCTCCACTTT
-	TRBV20-1	TRBJ1-5	many	CSASLPGIVSNQPQHF	TGCAGTGCTAGTTTGCCAGGGATTGTCAGCAATCAGCCCCAGCATTTT
TRBD2	TRBV24-1	TRBJ2-7	-	CATSDPTSGSTYEQYF	TGTGCCACCAGTGACCCCACTAGCGGGAGTACCTACGAGCAGTACTTC
-	TRBV20-1	TRBJ2-3	-	CSARTKGTDTQYF	TGCAGTGCTAGAACGAAAGGCACAGATACGCAGTATTTT
TRBD2	TRBV5-4	TRBJ2-7	-	CASSQDVAGGSYEQYF	TGTGCCAGCAGCCAAGACGTAGCGGGAGGCTCCTACGAGCAGTACTTC
-	TRBV7-2	TRBJ2-7	few	CASGRWYEQYF	TGTGCCAGCGGGCGGTGGTACGAGCAGTACTTC
-	TRBV12-3/TRBV12-4	TRBJ1-4	few	CASSNRGEKLFF	TGTGCCAGCAGTAACCGGGGTGAAAAACTGTTTTTT
-	TRBV7-9	TRBJ2-6	-	CASSLGYTEAF	TGTGCCAGCAGCTTAGGGTACACTGAAGCTTTC